Listed here is a single T cell receptor beta chain. The antigen remains unidentified. Libraries were prepared by immunoSEQ multiplex PCR; TCRdb keeps only in-frame clonotypes and omits some of them. The sample yields roughly 59,000 clones, 78% seen once. Expansion with viral peptide pools was applied to antigen-specific CD4+ T cells by the ViraFEST assay prior to sequencing. Once cultured for approximately ten days, the cells underwent separation to obtain CD4+ T cells. Participants received two doses of either the BNT162b2 or mRNA-1273 vaccine. In culture with about 9.7 IU/ml IL-2 and about 10 ug/ml peptides, PBMC were grown at around 1.8 million per well. The data were obtained in a study of vaccination effects on CD4 cells after COVID-19. This CDR3 comprises 16 residues. Per germline, CDR1 SGHNT and CDR2 YYREEE (reference sequence). V was clipped by 1 base and J by 0 bases, with 11 bases between them.

The clonotype comes from a human donor who received a COVID-19 vaccine. This chain connects TRBV5-4 to TRBJ1-3; D remains ambiguous. The sample here was CD4+ T cells from PBMCs cultured with HCoV-OC43 spike peptides, taken after COVID-19 vaccination. Specified subset: HCoV-OC43 spike overlapping peptide pool stimulation. CDR3 DNA sequence: TGTGCCAGCAGCTTGACATATGGGCACTCTGGAAACACCATATATTTT. This translates into CASSLTYGHSGNTIYF.